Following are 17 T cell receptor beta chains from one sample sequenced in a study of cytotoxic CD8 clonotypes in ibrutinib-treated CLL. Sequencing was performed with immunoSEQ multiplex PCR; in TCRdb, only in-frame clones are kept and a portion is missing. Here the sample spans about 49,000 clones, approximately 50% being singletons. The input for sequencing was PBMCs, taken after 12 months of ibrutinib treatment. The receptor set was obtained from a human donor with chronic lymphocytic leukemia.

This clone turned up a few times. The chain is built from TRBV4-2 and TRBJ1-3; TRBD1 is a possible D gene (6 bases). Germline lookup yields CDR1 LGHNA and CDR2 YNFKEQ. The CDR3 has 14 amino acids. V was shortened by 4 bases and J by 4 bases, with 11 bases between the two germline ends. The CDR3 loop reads CASSPQGTGNTIYF. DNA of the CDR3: TGTGCCAGCAGCCCACAGGGAACCGGAAACACCATATATTTT.

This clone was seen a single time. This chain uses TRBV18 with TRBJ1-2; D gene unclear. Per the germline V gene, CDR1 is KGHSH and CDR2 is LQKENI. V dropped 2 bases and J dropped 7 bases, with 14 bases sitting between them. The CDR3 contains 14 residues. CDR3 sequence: CASSPGPNLGGYTF. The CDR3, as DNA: TGTGCCAGCTCACCAGGGCCGAATTTAGGTGGCTACACCTTC.

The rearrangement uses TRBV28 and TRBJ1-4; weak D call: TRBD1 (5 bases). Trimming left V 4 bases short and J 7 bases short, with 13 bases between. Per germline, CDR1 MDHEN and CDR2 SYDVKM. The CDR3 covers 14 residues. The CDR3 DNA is TGTGCCAGCAGTTCGTCTGAAGGGACTGAAAAACTGTTTTTT. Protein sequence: CASSSSEGTEKLFF.

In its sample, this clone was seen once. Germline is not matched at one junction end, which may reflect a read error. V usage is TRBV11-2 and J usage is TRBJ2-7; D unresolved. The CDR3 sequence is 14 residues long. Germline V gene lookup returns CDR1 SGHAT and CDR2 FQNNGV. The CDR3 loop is CASSVDGGSYEQYF. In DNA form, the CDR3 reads TGTGCCAGCAGCGTAGATGGCGGCTCCTACGAGCAGTACTTC.

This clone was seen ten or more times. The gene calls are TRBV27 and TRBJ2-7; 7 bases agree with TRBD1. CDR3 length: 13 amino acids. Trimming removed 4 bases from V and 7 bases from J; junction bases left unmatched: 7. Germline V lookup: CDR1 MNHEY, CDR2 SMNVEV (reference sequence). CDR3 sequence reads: CASSSGQVVEQYF. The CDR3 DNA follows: TGTGCCAGCAGTTCAGGACAGGTTGTGGAGCAGTACTTC.

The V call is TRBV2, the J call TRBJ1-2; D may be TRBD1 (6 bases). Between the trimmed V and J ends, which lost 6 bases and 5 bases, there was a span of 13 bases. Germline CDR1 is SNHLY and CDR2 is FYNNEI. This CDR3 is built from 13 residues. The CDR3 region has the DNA TGTGCCAGCAGCGCGGACAGTGGGTATGGCTACACCTTC. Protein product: CASSADSGYGYTF.

In DNA form, the CDR3 reads TGTGCCATCCAGGGGGCTCCCTATGGCTACACCTTC. Its protein product is CAIQGAPYGYTF. The chain carries TRBV6-6 and TRBJ1-2; 8 positions match TRBD1. The CDR3 has 12 amino acids. Germline V lookup: CDR1 MNHNY, CDR2 SVGAGI (reference sequence). Losses at the gene ends were 10 bases for V and 4 bases for J; bases not matched to a gene: 5.

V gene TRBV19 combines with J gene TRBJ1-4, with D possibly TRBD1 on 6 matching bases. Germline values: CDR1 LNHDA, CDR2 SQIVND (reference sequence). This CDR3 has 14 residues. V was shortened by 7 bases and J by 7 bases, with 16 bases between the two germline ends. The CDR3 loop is CASNDPGAGEKLFF. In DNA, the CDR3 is TGTGCCAGTAACGATCCAGGGGCGGGTGAAAAACTGTTTTTT.

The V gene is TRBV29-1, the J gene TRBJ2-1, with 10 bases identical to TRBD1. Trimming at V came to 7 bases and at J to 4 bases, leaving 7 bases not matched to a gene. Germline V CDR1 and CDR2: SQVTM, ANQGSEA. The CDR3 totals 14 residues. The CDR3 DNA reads TGCAGCGCCCTAGACAGGGGGCTGTACAATGAGCAGTTCTTC. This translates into CSALDRGLYNEQFF.

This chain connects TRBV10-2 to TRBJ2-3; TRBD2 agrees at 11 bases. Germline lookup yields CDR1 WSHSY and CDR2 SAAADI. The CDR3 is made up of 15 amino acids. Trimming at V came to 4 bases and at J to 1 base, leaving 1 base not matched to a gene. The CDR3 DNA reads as TGCGCCAGCAGTGCGGGACTAGCGGGCACAGATACGCAGTATTTT. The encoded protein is CASSAGLAGTDTQYF.

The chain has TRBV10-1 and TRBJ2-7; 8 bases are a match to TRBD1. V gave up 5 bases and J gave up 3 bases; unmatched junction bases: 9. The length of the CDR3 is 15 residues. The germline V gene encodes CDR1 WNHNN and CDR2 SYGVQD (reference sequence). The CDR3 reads CASSKTGGLSYEQYF. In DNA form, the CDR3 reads TGCGCCAGCAGTAAAACAGGGGGATTGAGCTACGAGCAGTACTTC.

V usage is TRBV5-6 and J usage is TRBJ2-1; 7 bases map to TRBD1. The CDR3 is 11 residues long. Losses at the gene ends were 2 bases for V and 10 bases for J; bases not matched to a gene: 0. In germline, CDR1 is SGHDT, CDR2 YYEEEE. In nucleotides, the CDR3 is TGTGCCAGCAGCTTCAGGGGGGAGCAGTTCTTC. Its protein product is CASSFRGEQFF.

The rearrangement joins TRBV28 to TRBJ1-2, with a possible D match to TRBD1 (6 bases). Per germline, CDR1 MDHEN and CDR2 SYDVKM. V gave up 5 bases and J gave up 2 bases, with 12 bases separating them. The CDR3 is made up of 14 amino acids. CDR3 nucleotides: TGTGCCAGCAGTCAAGAACAGGGAAACTATGGCTACACCTTC. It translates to CASSQEQGNYGYTF.

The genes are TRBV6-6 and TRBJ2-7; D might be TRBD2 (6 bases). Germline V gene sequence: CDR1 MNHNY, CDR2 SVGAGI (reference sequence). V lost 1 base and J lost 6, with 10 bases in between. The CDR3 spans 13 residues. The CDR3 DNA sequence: TGTGCCAGCAGTTACTTTGGAGGGAGCGAGCAGTACTTC. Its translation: CASSYFGGSEQYF.

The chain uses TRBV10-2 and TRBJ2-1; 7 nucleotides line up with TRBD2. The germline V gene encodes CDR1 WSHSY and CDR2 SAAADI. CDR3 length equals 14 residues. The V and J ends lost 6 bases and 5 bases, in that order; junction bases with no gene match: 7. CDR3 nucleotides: TGCGCCAGCAGCCGACTAGCAAGAGACAATGAGCAGTTCTTC. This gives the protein CASSRLARDNEQFF.

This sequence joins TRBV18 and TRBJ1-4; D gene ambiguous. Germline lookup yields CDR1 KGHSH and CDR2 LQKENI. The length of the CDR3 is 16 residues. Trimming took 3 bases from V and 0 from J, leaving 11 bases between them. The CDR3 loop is CASSPETIATNEKLFF. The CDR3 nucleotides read TGTGCCAGCTCACCTGAGACAATTGCAACTAATGAAAAACTGTTTTTT.

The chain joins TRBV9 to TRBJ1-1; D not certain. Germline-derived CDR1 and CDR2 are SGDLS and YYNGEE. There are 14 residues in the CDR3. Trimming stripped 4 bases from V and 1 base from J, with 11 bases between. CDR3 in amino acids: CASSPVNTNTEAFF. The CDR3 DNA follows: TGTGCCAGCAGCCCCGTTAATACGAACACTGAAGCTTTCTTT. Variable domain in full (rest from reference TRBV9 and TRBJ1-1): DSGVTQTPKHLITATGQRVTLRCSPRSGDLSVYWYQQSLDQGLQFLIQYYNGEERAKGNILERFSAQQFPDLHSELNLSSLELGDSALYFCASSPVNTNTEAFFGQGTRLTVV.